This TCR beta chain was identified in a study of T cell changes during pregnancy in multiple sclerosis. Data came from immunoSEQ multiplex PCR; TCRdb stores just in-frame clones and leaves some out. This sample has approximately 98,000 clones, with around 90% found just once. The CDR3 extends over 12 amino acids. The germline V gene has CDR1 KGHSH and CDR2 LQKENI. V dropped 3 bases and J dropped 9 bases, with 9 bases sitting between them. The sample consisted of peripheral blood, taken after pregnancy. This sequence originates from a female donor in good health, enrolled as a control in a pregnancy study. The rearrangement uses TRBV18 and TRBJ2-1, with TRBD2 as a possible D gene (5 bases). CDR3 in amino acids: CASSPGDVEQFF. As DNA, the CDR3 is TGTGCCAGCTCACCGGGAGACGTTGAGCAGTTCTTC.